Each of the 20 T cell receptor beta chains below was sequenced from the same sample in a study of read filtering for tumor transcriptome and immune sequencing. The library was built from 400 to 500 ng RNA with molecular barcoded adaptors for alpha/delta and beta/gamma chains. One entry per CDR3 protein results from TCRdb running MiXCR on the reads. The sample holds 90,000 to 95,000 distinct CDR3 sequences, under 25% seen once. Sequencing used a population of CD138-negative cells sorted from bone marrow. The receptors were sampled from a donor at least 40 years old with multiple myeloma.

This clonotype was recorded a few times. This chain joins TRBV12-3 or TRBV12-4 and TRBJ1-5; D perhaps matches TRBD1 (5 bases). The V end lost 5 bases, the J end lost 6 bases, and 11 bases lay between the germline ends. This CDR3 has 13 residues. The CDR3 region is CASSKGEGQPQHF. CDR3 DNA sequence: TGTGCCAGCAGTAAAGGGGAGGGTCAGCCCCAGCATTTT.

Ten or more counts support this clonotype. The V call is TRBV7-9, the J call TRBJ2-1; D is possibly TRBD1 (6 bases). Trimming stripped 4 bases from V and 10 bases from J, with 8 bases between. The CDR3 covers 11 residues. Germline V lookup: CDR1 SEHNR, CDR2 FQNEAQ (reference sequence). CDR3 sequence (DNA): TGTGCCAGCAGCTGGGGGCGCGAGCAGTTCTTC. Its protein is CASSWGREQFF.

In its sample, this clonotype was seen many times. This chain joins TRBV4-2 and TRBJ1-6; D is undetermined. Germline V CDR1 and CDR2: LGHNA, YNFKEQ. V was cut by 1 base and J by 0 bases, with 10 bases left in between. The CDR3 spans 17 residues. The CDR3 sequence: CASSQAQASSYNSPLHF. CDR3 DNA sequence: TGTGCCAGCAGCCAAGCCCAAGCGAGCTCCTATAATTCACCCCTCCACTTT.

This clonotype was counted ten times or more. This rearrangement joins TRBV20-1 to TRBJ2-1; no firm D call. V lost 0 bases to trimming and J lost 6 bases, with 18 bases between them. The CDR3 extends over 16 amino acids. Germline loops: CDR1 DFQATT, CDR2 SNEGSKA (reference sequence). The CDR3 sequence is CSARDASIGSFNEQFF. The CDR3 DNA follows: TGCAGTGCTAGAGATGCTTCGATAGGGTCTTTCAATGAGCAGTTCTTC.

By sample share, this clonotype is medium-sized. J is TRBJ2-3 and V is TRBV28; unclear D gene. The CDR3 loop spans 15 amino acids. Trimming pared 1 base from V and 0 bases from J, leaving 8 bases between. Germline V gene data show CDR1 as MDHEN and CDR2 as SYDVKM. The CDR3 loop is CASSLFLASTDTQYF. The CDR3 DNA is TGTGCCAGCAGTTTATTTCTGGCTAGCACAGATACGCAGTATTTT.

The sample holds many counts of this clonotype. The chain links TRBV7-2 to TRBJ1-5; the D is unclear. The CDR3 length is 15 residues. The germline V and J ends were trimmed by 2 bases and 3 bases, with 11 bases remaining between them. CDR1 SGHTA and CDR2 FQGNSA come from the germline V gene. The CDR3 coding sequence is TGTGCCAGCAGCTTACTGGGATCTGTCAATCAGCCCCAGCATTTT. It encodes CASSLLGSVNQPQHF.

This clonotype has at least ten counts. V is TRBV2 and J is TRBJ2-1; the D gene is possibly TRBD2 (7 bases). Trimming took 3 bases from V and 4 from J, leaving 10 bases between them. This CDR3 has 14 residues. The germline V gene encodes CDR1 SNHLY and CDR2 FYNNEI. CDR3 protein: CASSERGLYNEQFF. In DNA, the CDR3 is TGTGCCAGCAGTGAGCGGGGGCTATACAATGAGCAGTTCTTC.

Notes on this clonotype: A read error is likely, as this CDR3 ends without the conserved phenylalanine or tryptophan. V usage is TRBV28 and J usage is TRBJ2-3; TRBD1 or TRBD2 may be the D gene (5 bases each). From germline, CDR1 is MDHEN and CDR2 SYDVKM. The ends were cut back, 6 bases at V and 3 bases at J, with 13 bases in the middle. The CDR3 has 14 amino acids. CDR3 protein: CASSHRRPTDTQYL. CDR3 coding DNA: TGTGCCAGCAGCCACAGGAGGCCGACAGATACGCAGTATTTA.

V is TRBV30 and J is TRBJ2-2; D is unclear. This CDR3 is 14 amino acids long. The ends were cut back, 0 bases at V and 6 bases at J, with 11 bases in the middle. CDR1 and CDR2 from the germline V gene are GTSNPN and SVGIG (reference sequence). The DNA for the CDR3 is TGTGCCTGGAGTGTGAAAGGGTGGGCCGGGGAGCTGTTTTTT. It yields the protein CAWSVKGWAGELFF.

This clonotype was observed at least ten times. The V gene is TRBV28, the J gene TRBJ1-1, with D possibly being TRBD1 (5 bases). Germline CDR1 reads MDHEN; CDR2 reads SYDVKM. This CDR3 comprises 12 residues. Trimming removed 1 base from V and 11 bases from J, with 11 bases in between. The CDR3 sequence: CASSLYQGRAFF. The CDR3 DNA sequence: TGTGCCAGCAGTTTATACCAGGGTCGGGCTTTCTTT.

In this sample, this clonotype turned up many times. V gene TRBV9 combines with J gene TRBJ1-6; weak D call: TRBD1 (6 bases). CDR3 size: 15 residues. Germline V lookup: CDR1 SGDLS, CDR2 YYNGEE. Trimming stripped 4 bases from V and 1 base from J, with 9 bases between. This CDR3 reads CASSRGDSYNSPLHF. The CDR3 DNA reads as TGTGCCAGCAGCAGGGGGGATTCCTATAATTCACCCCTCCACTTT.

In its sample, this clonotype was seen a few times. This sequence joins TRBV2 and TRBJ1-2; 7 bases match TRBD1. Looked up from germline, CDR1 is SNHLY and CDR2 is FYNNEI. The CDR3 sequence is 15 residues long. After removal of 1 base from V and 7 bases from J, the junction contained 9 bases not matched to a gene. The CDR3 DNA sequence: TGTGCCAGCAGTGAAGGTCACAGGGGTGACAGTGGCTACACCTTC. Its protein is CASSEGHRGDSGYTF. Combining the CDR3 with reference TRBV2 and TRBJ1-2 gives the whole variable domain EPEVTQTPSHQVTQMGQEVILRCVPISNHLYFYWYRQILGQKVEFLVSFYNNEISEKSEIFDDQFSVERPDGSNFTLKIRSTKLEDSAMYFCASSEGHRGDSGYTFGSGTRLTVV.

At least ten counts were recorded for this clonotype. V and J are TRBV20-1 and TRBJ2-5; perhaps TRBD1 as D (5 bases). Trimming cost V 3 bases and J 3 bases, with 8 bases left between them. This CDR3 has 12 amino acids. Germline CDR1 reads DFQATT; CDR2 reads SNEGSKA (reference sequence). This chain's CDR3 is CSASDREETQYF. In DNA form, the CDR3 reads TGCAGTGCTAGCGACAGAGAAGAGACCCAGTACTTC.

This clonotype was seen repeatedly, ten times or more. The CDR3 loop reads CASSLLSASGETDTQYF. The CDR3 region has the DNA TGTGCCAGCAGTTTACTTTCGGCTAGCGGTGAAACAGATACGCAGTATTTT. The chain combines TRBV28 with TRBJ2-3; TRBD2 matches 7 bases. CDR3 size: 17 residues. The germline CDR1 and CDR2 sequences are MDHEN and SYDVKM. The ends lost 2 bases at V and 3 bases at J; junction bases unmatched: 11. The full variable domain, in which reference TRBV28 and TRBJ2-3 provide the parts outside the CDR3, is DVKVTQSSRYLVKRTGEKVFLECVQDMDHENMFWYRQDPGLGLRLIYFSYDVKMKEKGDIPEGYSVSREKKERFSLILESASTNQTSMYLCASSLLSASGETDTQYFGPGTRLTVL.

This clonotype was detected many times. The gene calls are TRBV20-1 and TRBJ1-6, with TRBD1 as a possible D gene (6 bases). CDR3 length equals 15 residues. The V end lost 4 bases, the J end lost 10 bases, and 20 bases lay between the germline ends. Germline lookup yields CDR1 DFQATT and CDR2 SNEGSKA (reference sequence). CDR3 loop: CSATSTGARGSPLHF. The CDR3 nucleotides read TGCAGTGCTACATCAACGGGGGCGCGAGGATCACCCCTCCACTTT.

This clonotype has a count of ten or more. The chain uses TRBV5-1 and TRBJ1-2, with a weak D call TRBD1 (5 bases). Germline assignment: CDR1 SGHRS and CDR2 YFSETQ. Trimming took 3 bases from V and 7 from J, leaving 13 bases between them. This CDR3 contains 13 residues. The CDR3 region is CASSSGTSAGYTF. The CDR3 DNA sequence: TGCGCCAGCAGCTCCGGGACGTCAGCTGGCTACACCTTC.

At least ten counts were recorded for this clonotype. This chain joins TRBV7-9 and TRBJ2-3; TRBD2 agrees at 10 bases. This CDR3 comprises 15 residues. V shed 4 bases, J shed 5 bases, and the junction held 6 bases outside the gene matches. Germline V gives CDR1 SEHNR, CDR2 FQNEAQ (reference sequence). DNA of the CDR3: TGTGCCAGCAGCTCTAGCGGGGGAATTGTAGATACGCAGTATTTT. This translates into CASSSSGGIVDTQYF.

This sequence joins TRBV6-2 or TRBV6-3 and TRBJ1-5; D is unclear. Trimming removed 0 bases at V and 7 bases at J, with 4 bases between. Germline V CDR1 and CDR2: MNHEY, SVGEGT. This CDR3 is built from 12 residues. CDR3 protein: CASSYSYQPQHF. The CDR3 bases are TGTGCCAGCAGTTACTCGTACCAGCCCCAGCATTTT.

Concerning this clonotype: Possible read error: a much larger clone is one base away. This rearrangement joins TRBV12-3 or TRBV12-4 to TRBJ2-7, with D uncertain. The CDR3 loop spans 13 amino acids. In DNA form, the CDR3 reads TGTGCCAGCAGTCGGACCGATGCCTACGACCAGTACTTC. Its protein product is CASSRTDAYDQYF.

The count of this clonotype is one. A read error is likely here: a far larger clone is one base away. This CDR3 fails to terminate in the conserved phenylalanine or tryptophan, so it likely reflects a read error. J is TRBJ2-1 and V is TRBV7-2; the match to TRBD1 covers 8 bases. CDR1 is SGHTA, CDR2 FQGNSA, per germline. V lost 1 base to trimming and J lost 4 bases; unmatched junction nucleotides: 3. The CDR3 runs to 15 residues. DNA for the CDR3: TGTGCCAGCAGCTTAGGGGGACAGGTTTACAATGAGCAGTTCTCC. Its protein is CASSLGGQVYNEQFS.